The rows below give T cell receptor beta chains drawn from one sample of a study of T cells in Graves' hyperthyroidism and ophthalmopathy. TCRdb called the multiplex PCR reads again in MiXCR, with one record for every CDR3 protein. The sample has 400,000 to 550,000 distinct CDR3 sequences; approximately 25% are singletons. The sequenced sample consisted of blood. The source is a woman aged 30 to 39 with Graves' ophthalmopathy. CDR3s include the opening cysteine and the closing phenylalanine or tryptophan. D genes are given only for firm matches. Clone sizes are given selectively: once, few, many, or a class where the clone is expanded.

CDR3 | DNA | J | size | D | V
CAISPDTNTGELFF | TGTGCCATCAGCCCGGACACGAACACCGGGGAGCTGTTTTTT | TRBJ2-2 | many | - | TRBV10-3
CASSFEVNTGELFF | TGTGCCAGCAGCTTTGAAGTGAACACCGGGGAGCTGTTTTTT | TRBJ2-2 | few | - | TRBV27
CATSIDSLLGYTF | TGTGCCACCTCCATCGACAGCCTCCTTGGCTACACCTTC | TRBJ1-2 | - | - | TRBV6-1
CASSYGDRQYF | TGTGCCAGCAGTTATGGGGACAGGCAGTACTTC | TRBJ2-7 | - | TRBD1 | TRBV12-3/TRBV12-4
CASSATSFLEQYF | TGTGCCAGCAGTGCGACTAGTTTTCTCGAGCAGTACTTC | TRBJ2-7 | many | - | TRBV6-1
CSARDRGMNTEAFF | TGCAGTGCTAGAGACAGGGGTATGAACACTGAAGCTTTCTTT | TRBJ1-1 | many | - | TRBV20-1
CASSFTGAYQPQHF | TGTGCCAGCAGTTTTACAGGGGCCTATCAGCCCCAGCATTTT | TRBJ1-5 | many | TRBD1 | TRBV12-3/TRBV12-4
CASSFRRGLGGMNTEAFF | TGTGCCAGCAGTTTTCGCAGGGGGCTAGGCGGGATGAACACTGAAGCTTTCTTT | TRBJ1-1 | - | TRBD1 | TRBV12-3/TRBV12-4
CASRDYDRGDEQYF | TGTGCCAGCAGAGATTATGACAGGGGGGACGAGCAGTACTTC | TRBJ2-7 | many | TRBD1 | TRBV6-1
CASSMGQARQTQYF | TGTGCCAGCAGCATGGGACAGGCCCGACAGACCCAGTACTTC | TRBJ2-5 | many | TRBD1 | TRBV28
CASSLSSRRGEQYF | TGTGCCAGCAGCTTATCTTCTCGCCGGGGCGAGCAGTACTTC | TRBJ2-7 | - | - | TRBV7-9
CSANRRGGTQYF | TGCAGTGCCAATAGAAGGGGTGGTACCCAGTACTTC | TRBJ2-5 | - | - | TRBV20-1
CASSQTALTGSGYTF | TGCGCCAGCAGCCAAACCGCCCTCACAGGGAGTGGCTACACCTTC | TRBJ1-2 | - | - | TRBV4-1
CASSFTTRLGAFF | TGTGCCAGCAGTTTCACTACGCGGTTGGGTGCTTTCTTT | TRBJ1-1 | - | - | TRBV28
CSVEGQGADTEAFF | TGCAGCGTTGAAGGACAGGGGGCGGACACTGAAGCTTTCTTT | TRBJ1-1 | - | TRBD1 | TRBV29-1
CATSRDLGQTPWETQYF | TGTGCCACCAGCAGAGATCTCGGGCAGACACCCTGGGAGACCCAGTACTTC | TRBJ2-5 | many | - | TRBV15
CAWGSVGIDTEAFF | TGTGCCTGGGGGTCCGTAGGGATTGACACTGAAGCTTTCTTT | TRBJ1-1 | few | - | TRBV30
CASSTLSLETQYF | TGTGCCAGTAGTACCCTCTCCTTGGAGACCCAGTACTTC | TRBJ2-5 | many | - | TRBV19
CASRGTGSAGYTF | TGTGCCAGCAGGGGTACAGGGTCTGCTGGCTACACCTTC | TRBJ1-2 | many | - | TRBV2
CASSQGGNSPYEQYF | TGCGCCAGCAGCCAAGGTGGTAACAGCCCCTACGAGCAGTACTTC | TRBJ2-7 | many | - | TRBV4-3